The 27 T cell receptor beta chains reported below all come from one sample, sequenced in a study of beta chain features in type 1 diabetes. The study reverse transcribed the entire isolated RNA, so it sequenced expressed TCRB transcripts. Only in-frame clones appear in the TCRdb table, and some are missing; sequencing was by immunoSEQ multiplex PCR. The data show 640,000 or so clones, over 13% seen once. Overall study results and limits: All four CD4+ subsets from Type 1 diabetes patients carried moderately but significantly shorter TCRB CDR3s.

For these TCRs, the target antigens are not known. Source material: naive CD4+ T cells from blood. Receptors originate from a young man with type 1 diabetes.

The gene calls are TRBV5-1 and TRBJ1-1; no clear D. Deletions cut 0 bases from V and 3 bases from J, with 3 bases between. The CDR3 has 12 amino acids. The germline gives CDR1 SGHRS, CDR2 YFSETQ. Written as DNA, the CDR3 is TGCGCCAGCAGCTTGGGTTACACTGAAGCTTTCTTT. Translated, it gives CASSLGYTEAFF.

About this clone itself: This CDR3 is also generated by other DNA sequences in the sample. V usage is TRBV5-1 and J usage is TRBJ2-3; no clear D gene. V was clipped by 4 bases and J by 2 bases, with 5 bases between them. In germline, CDR1 is SGHRS, CDR2 YFSETQ. The CDR3 contains 12 residues. In DNA, the CDR3 is TGCGCCAGCAGCATTACCACAGATACGCAGTATTTT. This codes for CASSITTDTQYF.

This clone was counted between two and nine times. Other DNA sequences from this sample encode an identical CDR3 as well. The rearrangement uses TRBV7-2 and TRBJ2-1, with TRBD2 matching 13 bases. Per germline, CDR1 SGHTA and CDR2 FQGNSA. J gave up 4 bases and V 5 bases, and 2 bases lay outside the gene matches. The CDR3 sequence is 15 residues long. The CDR3 reads CASSLTSGRYNEQFF. CDR3 nucleotide sequence: TGTGCCAGCAGCCTGACTAGCGGGAGGTACAATGAGCAGTTCTTC.

The chain couples TRBV2 to TRBJ1-1, with a tentative D call TRBD1 (6 bases). V lost 6 bases and J lost 5, with 25 bases in between. Germline values: CDR1 SNHLY, CDR2 FYNNEI. The CDR3 spans 17 residues. The CDR3 loop reads CASSETYGTPMGTEAFF. The CDR3 DNA sequence: TGTGCCAGCAGCGAGACCTATGGGACACCGATGGGTACTGAAGCTTTCTTT.

The chain carries TRBV25-1 and TRBJ1-2; tentative D call: TRBD1 (5 bases). This CDR3 has 16 residues. CDR1 MGHDK and CDR2 SYGVNS come from the germline V gene. With 1 base removed from V and 4 bases from J, the gap between germline ends came to 16 bases. The DNA for the CDR3 is TGTGCCAGCAGTGAATTCTCTGTGGGGCTAGGCTATGGCTACACCTTC. The encoded protein is CASSEFSVGLGYGYTF.

This clone was counted between two and nine times. CDR3 sequence reads: CASSPTGTGEGSPLHF. CDR3 bases: TGTGCCAGCAGCCCGACCGGGACAGGGGAAGGTTCACCCCTCCACTTT. The chain recombines TRBV5-5 with TRBJ1-6, with 10 bases fitting TRBD1. Germline V lookup: CDR1 SGHKS, CDR2 YYEKEE (reference sequence). The V segment lost 4 bases and the J segment 9 bases; nucleotides outside the gene matches: 10. This CDR3 has 16 amino acids.

The chain recombines TRBV7-2 with TRBJ2-1; D might be TRBD2 (6 bases). Germline V gene lookup returns CDR1 SGHTA and CDR2 FQGNSA. Trimming shortened V by 5 bases and J by 9 bases, and 23 bases separated the two germline ends. The CDR3 has 16 residues. CDR3 in DNA: TGTGCCAGCAGCCGTCTCGGCGGGGTTATCGGTAGTGAGCAGTTCTTC. Its translation is CASSRLGGVIGSEQFF.

The table lists this clone with a few counts. The CDR3: CASSPPTGGYEQYF. The CDR3 DNA is TGTGCCAGCAGCCCCCCGACAGGGGGCTACGAGCAGTACTTC. The chain couples TRBV11-1 to TRBJ2-7; 9 nucleotides align to TRBD1. CDR1 and CDR2 (germline): SGHAT, FQDESV (reference sequence). V was pared by 5 bases and J by 3 bases, with 5 bases of the junction left unmatched. This CDR3 comprises 14 residues.

The rearrangement uses TRBV6-5 and TRBJ1-1, with no clear D. This CDR3 contains 13 residues. Trimming took 0 bases from V and 8 from J, leaving 10 bases between them. Per the germline V gene, CDR1 is MNHEY and CDR2 is SVGAGI. The CDR3: CASSYSRPTEAFF. DNA for the CDR3: TGTGCCAGCAGTTACTCGAGGCCCACAGAAGCTTTCTTT.

The CDR3 bases are TGTGCCATCAGTGAGCACCGGGACTTCACAGATACGCAGTATTTT. Amino acid sequence: CAISEHRDFTDTQYF. The chain recombines TRBV10-3 with TRBJ2-3, with D perhaps matching TRBD2 (6 bases). The V end lost 2 bases, the J end lost 2 bases, and 11 bases lay between the germline ends. Per the germline V gene, CDR1 is ENHRY and CDR2 is SYGVKD. This CDR3 is 15 amino acids long.

This clone has just a few counts. This sequence joins TRBV14 and TRBJ2-7, with 8 bases fitting TRBD2. The junction had 7 bases not matched to a gene; V was cut back by 4 bases and J by 2 bases. Germline-derived CDR1 and CDR2 are SGHDN and FVKESK. The CDR3 runs to 15 residues. The CDR3 coding sequence is TGTGCCAGCAGCCTCGCGGGGGGCTCCCCCTACGAGCAGTACTTC. Its protein product is CASSLAGGSPYEQYF.

The chain combines TRBV5-4 with TRBJ2-7, with 7 positions matching TRBD1. Germline V gene sequence: CDR1 SGHNT, CDR2 YYREEE (reference sequence). After removal of 3 bases from V and 3 bases from J, the junction contained 9 bases not matched to a gene. The CDR3 sequence is 15 residues long. As DNA, the CDR3 is TGTGCCAGCAGCTCGGGACAGTGGGGCAACTACGAGCAGTACTTC. Translated: CASSSGQWGNYEQYF.

The rearrangement joins TRBV4-3 to TRBJ1-2; tentative D call: TRBD1 (5 bases). Germline V CDR1 and CDR2: LGHNA, YSLEER. CDR3 length: 14 amino acids. The V and J ends lost 2 bases and 6 bases respectively, with 13 bases between them. The CDR3 sequence: CASSQPDRQHGYTF. The CDR3 nucleotides are TGCGCCAGCAGCCAACCAGACAGACAGCATGGCTACACCTTC.

The V call is TRBV4-2, the J call TRBJ2-1; no clear D gene. CDR3 length equals 13 residues. V lost 2 bases to trimming and J lost 6 bases, with 8 bases between them. Germline V gene sequence: CDR1 LGHNA, CDR2 YNFKEQ. CDR3 nucleotide sequence: TGTGCCAGCAGCCAAAGCCAGGTCAATGAGCAGTTCTTC. It translates to CASSQSQVNEQFF.

A few counts support this clone. In DNA form, the CDR3 reads TGTGCCAGCAGCTTAGGAGCAGGGGACTATGGCTACACCTTC. This codes for CASSLGAGDYGYTF. The chain carries TRBV11-1 and TRBJ1-2; D may be TRBD1 (6 bases). This CDR3 has 14 residues. Per the germline V gene, CDR1 is SGHAT and CDR2 is FQDESV (reference sequence). Deletions cut 1 base from V and 3 bases from J, with 9 bases between.

The chain recombines TRBV7-6 with TRBJ1-4; possibly TRBD1 for D (6 bases). This CDR3 has 12 amino acids. Germline lookup yields CDR1 SGHVS and CDR2 FNYEAQ. V lost 5 bases and J 7 bases, leaving 8 bases between the germline ends. CDR3 sequence reads: CASSPDSEKLFF. In DNA, the CDR3 is TGTGCCAGCAGCCCGGACAGTGAAAAACTGTTTTTT.

The gene calls are TRBV11-2 and TRBJ2-1, with D possibly TRBD1 on 6 matching bases. Trimming took off 7 bases at V and 9 bases at J, with 16 bases between the two ends. Germline CDR1 SGHAT, CDR2 FQNNGV. The CDR3 covers 13 residues. The CDR3 bases are TGTGCCAGCACGAAGGGGGATCGGGGTGAGCAGTTCTTC. Protein sequence: CASTKGDRGEQFF. Combining the CDR3 with reference TRBV11-2 and TRBJ2-1 gives the whole variable domain EAGVAQSPRYKIIEKRQSVAFWCNPISGHATLYWYQQILGQGPKLLIQFQNNGVVDDSQLPKDRFSAERLKGVDSTLKIQPAKLEDSAVYLCASTKGDRGEQFFGPGTRLTVL.

This chain connects TRBV28 to TRBJ2-1, with D perhaps being TRBD1 or TRBD2 (6 bases each). V lost 8 bases and J 4 bases, leaving 15 bases between the germline ends. The CDR3 consists of 14 residues. Germline V gene sequence: CDR1 MDHEN, CDR2 SYDVKM. The CDR3 loop reads CASWTGGPYNEQFF. The CDR3 DNA is TGTGCCAGCTGGACCGGGGGCCCGTACAATGAGCAGTTCTTC.

The chain uses TRBV30 and TRBJ1-5; 7 bases line up with TRBD1. This CDR3 comprises 15 residues. Germline CDR1 reads GTSNPN; CDR2 reads SVGIG (reference sequence). J lost 4 bases, V lost 3 bases, and 9 bases had no gene match. As DNA, the CDR3 is TGTGCCTGGAGCGGAGGGACAGCTTTTAATCAGCCCCAGCATTTT. Protein sequence: CAWSGGTAFNQPQHF.

V usage is TRBV15 and J usage is TRBJ2-1; 10 bases fit TRBD2. Trimming at V came to 2 bases and at J to 10 bases, leaving 8 bases not matched to a gene. Germline values: CDR1 LNHNV, CDR2 YYDKDF (reference sequence). The CDR3 has 15 amino acids. CDR3 amino acids: CATSRRTGTSVEQFF. The CDR3 DNA is TGTGCCACCAGCAGACGTACCGGGACTAGCGTCGAGCAGTTCTTC.

A few counts support this clone. Different DNA sequences within this sample yield the same CDR3. The chain carries TRBV7-9 and TRBJ2-5, with 9 bases identical to TRBD2. There are 15 residues in the CDR3. V lost 1 base, J lost 2 bases, and 2 bases stayed unmatched. CDR1 SEHNR and CDR2 FQNEAQ come from the germline V gene (reference sequence). The CDR3 DNA is TGTGCCAGCAGCTTAGGACTAGCGGATCAAGAGACCCAGTACTTC. It specifies CASSLGLADQETQYF.

The chain links TRBV2 to TRBJ1-5; D is possibly TRBD1 (6 bases). CDR1 and CDR2 from the germline V gene are SNHLY and FYNNEI. This CDR3 has 12 amino acids. Trimming cost V 8 bases and J 4 bases, with 9 bases left between them. The CDR3 loop is CASGGENQPQHF. The CDR3 DNA is TGTGCCAGCGGGGGCGAGAATCAGCCCCAGCATTTT. The whole variable domain, filled in from reference TRBV2 and TRBJ1-5, reads EPEVTQTPSHQVTQMGQEVILRCVPISNHLYFYWYRQILGQKVEFLVSFYNNEISEKSEIFDDQFSVERPDGSNFTLKIRSTKLEDSAMYFCASGGENQPQHFGDGTRLSIL.

This chain connects TRBV30 to TRBJ2-2; possibly TRBD2 for D (7 bases). Germline V gene lookup returns CDR1 GTSNPN and CDR2 SVGIG (reference sequence). The CDR3 consists of 15 residues. Trimming took off 2 bases at V and 4 bases at J, with 14 bases between the two ends. The CDR3 nucleotides are TGTGCCTGGAGTTCTGTCGCGGGGGCCACCGGGGAGCTGTTTTTT. Translated: CAWSSVAGATGELFF.

The chain links TRBV7-2 to TRBJ2-3; the D gene could be TRBD1 or TRBD2 (5 bases each). The CDR3 loop spans 15 amino acids. The germline gives CDR1 SGHTA, CDR2 FQGNSA. V was trimmed by 2 bases and J by 5 bases, leaving 14 bases between them. This CDR3 is CASSLPGPPGDTQYF. In DNA form, the CDR3 reads TGTGCCAGCAGCTTACCGGGACCCCCGGGAGATACGCAGTATTTT.

The chain combines TRBV30 with TRBJ1-4; D is ambiguous. This CDR3 contains 13 residues. The germline gives CDR1 GTSNPN, CDR2 SVGIG (reference sequence). Trimming took off 3 bases at V and 7 bases at J, with 12 bases between the two ends. In DNA, the CDR3 is TGTGCCTGGAGGAAGCAAGTTCTTGAAAAACTGTTTTTT. It is translated as CAWRKQVLEKLFF.

This clone has a handful of counts. V usage is TRBV30 and J usage is TRBJ1-6; TRBD1 might be the D (6 bases). The V end lost 2 bases, the J end lost 6 bases, and 17 bases lay between the germline ends. CDR3 length: 16 residues. Germline CDR1 GTSNPN, CDR2 SVGIG (reference sequence). This CDR3 is CAWSTTRTVLNSPLHF. CDR3 nucleotides: TGTGCCTGGAGTACCACAAGGACAGTTCTTAATTCACCCCTCCACTTT.

This chain joins TRBV29-1 and TRBJ2-2, with 9 positions matching TRBD1. Trimming at V came to 7 bases and at J to 5 bases, leaving 5 bases not matched to a gene. The CDR3 runs to 13 residues. Germline V gene lookup returns CDR1 SQVTM and CDR2 ANQGSEA. The CDR3 loop is CSAGGQGTGELFF. DNA for the CDR3: TGCAGCGCGGGGGGACAGGGAACCGGGGAGCTGTTTTTT.